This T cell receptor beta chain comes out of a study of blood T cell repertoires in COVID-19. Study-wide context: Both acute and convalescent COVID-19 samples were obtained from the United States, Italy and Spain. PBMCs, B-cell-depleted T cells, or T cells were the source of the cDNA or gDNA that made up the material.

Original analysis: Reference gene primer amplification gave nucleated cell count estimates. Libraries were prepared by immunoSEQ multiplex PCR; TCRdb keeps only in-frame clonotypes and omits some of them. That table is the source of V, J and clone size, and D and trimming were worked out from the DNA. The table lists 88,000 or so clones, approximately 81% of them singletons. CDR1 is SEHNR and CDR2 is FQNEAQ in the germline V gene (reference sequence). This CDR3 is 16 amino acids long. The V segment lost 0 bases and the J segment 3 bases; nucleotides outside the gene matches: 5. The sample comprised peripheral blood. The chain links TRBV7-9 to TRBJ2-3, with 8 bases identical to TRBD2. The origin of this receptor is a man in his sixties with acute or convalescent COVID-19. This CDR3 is CASSLASRGGTDTQYF. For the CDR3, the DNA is TGTGCCAGCAGCTTAGCGAGTCGCGGGGGGACAGATACGCAGTATTTT.